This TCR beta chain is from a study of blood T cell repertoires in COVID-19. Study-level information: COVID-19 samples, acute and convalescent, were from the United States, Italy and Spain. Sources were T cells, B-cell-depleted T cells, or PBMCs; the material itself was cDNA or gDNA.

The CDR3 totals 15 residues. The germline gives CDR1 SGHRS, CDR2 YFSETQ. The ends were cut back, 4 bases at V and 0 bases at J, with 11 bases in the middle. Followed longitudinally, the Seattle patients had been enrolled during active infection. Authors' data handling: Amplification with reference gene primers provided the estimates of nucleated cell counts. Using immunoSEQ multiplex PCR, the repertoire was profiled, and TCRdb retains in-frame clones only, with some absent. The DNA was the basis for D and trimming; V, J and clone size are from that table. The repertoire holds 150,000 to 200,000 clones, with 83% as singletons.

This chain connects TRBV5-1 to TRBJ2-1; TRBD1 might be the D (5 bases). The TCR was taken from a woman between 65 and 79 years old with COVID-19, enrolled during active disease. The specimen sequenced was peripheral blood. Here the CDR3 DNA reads TGCGCCAGCAGCCTAGGACAAAGCTCCTACAATGAGCAGTTCTTC. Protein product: CASSLGQSSYNEQFF.